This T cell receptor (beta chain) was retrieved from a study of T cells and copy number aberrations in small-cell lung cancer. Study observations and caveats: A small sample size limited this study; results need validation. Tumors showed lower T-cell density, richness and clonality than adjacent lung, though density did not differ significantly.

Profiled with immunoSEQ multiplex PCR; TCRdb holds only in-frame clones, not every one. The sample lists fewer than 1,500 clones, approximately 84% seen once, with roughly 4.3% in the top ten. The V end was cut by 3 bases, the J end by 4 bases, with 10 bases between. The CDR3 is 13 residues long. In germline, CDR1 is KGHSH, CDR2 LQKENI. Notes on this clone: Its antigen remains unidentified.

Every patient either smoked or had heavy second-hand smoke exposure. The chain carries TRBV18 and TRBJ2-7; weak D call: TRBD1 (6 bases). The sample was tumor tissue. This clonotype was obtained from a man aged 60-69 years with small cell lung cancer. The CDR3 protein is CASSPGQNYEQYF. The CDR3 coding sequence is TGTGCCAGCTCACCCGGACAGAATTACGAGCAGTACTTC.